This paragraph covers one T cell receptor beta chain sequence. What it recognizes is unknown. Germline V gene data show CDR1 as MDHEN and CDR2 as SYDVKM. This CDR3 has 14 amino acids. J gave up 0 bases and V 7 bases, and 3 bases lay outside the gene matches. The assay was immunoSEQ multiplex PCR, and TCRdb's table has in-frame clones only and misses some. In the table there are 65,000 to 75,000 clones, approximately 92% of which are singletons. The sample comes from a study of cytomegalovirus exposure and HLA in healthy donors. Whole-study findings and limits: Most TCR sequences showed up rarely, but some public TCRs showed up in many donors. Investigators reported under 200 TCR beta chains as tied to cytomegalovirus.

The chain joins TRBV28 to TRBJ2-1; 7 nucleotides match TRBD1. This receptor was obtained from a man aged 18 to 35 in good health and CMV-seropositive. Sequencing was carried out using PBMCs. The CDR3 nucleotides read TGTGCCAGCACCAGGGGGAGCTCCTACAATGAGCAGTTCTTC. This encodes CASTRGSSYNEQFF.